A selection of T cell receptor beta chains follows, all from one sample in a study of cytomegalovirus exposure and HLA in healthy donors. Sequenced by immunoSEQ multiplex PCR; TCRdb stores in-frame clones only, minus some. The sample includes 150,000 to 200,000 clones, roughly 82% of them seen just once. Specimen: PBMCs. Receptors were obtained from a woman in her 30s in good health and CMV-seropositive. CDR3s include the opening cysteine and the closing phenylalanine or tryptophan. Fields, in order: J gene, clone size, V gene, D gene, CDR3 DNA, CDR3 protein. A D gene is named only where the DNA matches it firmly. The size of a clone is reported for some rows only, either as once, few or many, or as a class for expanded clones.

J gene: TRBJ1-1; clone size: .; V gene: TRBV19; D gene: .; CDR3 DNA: TGTGCCAGTAGCCTGGACATCTTGTCTGAAGCTTTCTTT; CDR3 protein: CASSLDILSEAFF
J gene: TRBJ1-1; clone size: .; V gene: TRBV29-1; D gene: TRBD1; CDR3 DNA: TGCAGCGTCGTGGGACAGGGCCAAGCTTTCTTT; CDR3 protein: CSVVGQGQAFF
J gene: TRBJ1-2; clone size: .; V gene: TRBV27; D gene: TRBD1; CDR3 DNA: TGTGCCAGCAGGGCGGACAGGAGGGATGGCTACACCTTC; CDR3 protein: CASRADRRDGYTF
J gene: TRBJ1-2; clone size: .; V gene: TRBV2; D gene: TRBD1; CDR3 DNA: TGTGCCAGCAGTCCCAACAGGGGCTCTAGGTATGGCTACACCTTC; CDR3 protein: CASSPNRGSRYGYTF
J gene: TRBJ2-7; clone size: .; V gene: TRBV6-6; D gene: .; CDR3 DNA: TGTGCCAGCAGTTACGTCCCAGGAAATAGCTACGAGCAGTACTTC; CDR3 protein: CASSYVPGNSYEQYF
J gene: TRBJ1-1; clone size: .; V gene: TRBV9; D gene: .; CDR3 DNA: TGTGCCAGCAGCGTAGTCGGGGGGTTGGGCACTGAAGCTTTCTTT; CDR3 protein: CASSVVGGLGTEAFF
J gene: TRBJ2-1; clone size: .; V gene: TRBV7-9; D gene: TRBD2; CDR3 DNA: TGTGCCAGCAGCTTAGCGGAAGCGGGAGCGCATGAGCAGTTCTTC; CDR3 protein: CASSLAEAGAHEQFF
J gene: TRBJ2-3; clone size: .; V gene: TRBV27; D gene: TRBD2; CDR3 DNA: TGTGCCAGCAGTTTGGCACTAGCGGGCACAGATACGCAGTATTTT; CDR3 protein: CASSLALAGTDTQYF
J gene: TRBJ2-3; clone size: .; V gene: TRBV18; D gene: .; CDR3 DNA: TGTGCCAGCTCACCATGGACTCCTACTAGCACAGATACGCAGTATTTT; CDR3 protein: CASSPWTPTSTDTQYF
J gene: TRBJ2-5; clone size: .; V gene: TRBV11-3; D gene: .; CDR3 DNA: TGTGCCAGCAGCTTTGGCGGTCAAGAGACCCAGTACTTC; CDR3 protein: CASSFGGQETQYF
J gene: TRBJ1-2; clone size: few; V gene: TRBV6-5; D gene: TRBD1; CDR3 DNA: TGTGCCAGCAGTCAGGGGGCGGGGAGCTACACCTTC; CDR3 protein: CASSQGAGSYTF
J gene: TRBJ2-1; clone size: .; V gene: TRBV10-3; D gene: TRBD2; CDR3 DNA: TGTGCCATCACTCCGACTAGCGGGGGCTCCTACAATGAGCAGTTCTTC; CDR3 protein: CAITPTSGGSYNEQFF
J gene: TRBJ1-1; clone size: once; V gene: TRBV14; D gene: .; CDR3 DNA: TGTGCCAGCAGCCAAGTTTTAGCACAGGTTGAAGCTTTCTTT; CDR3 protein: CASSQVLAQVEAFF
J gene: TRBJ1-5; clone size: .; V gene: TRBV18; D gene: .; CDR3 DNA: TGTGCCAGCTCACCCTCTACGAGTCAGCCCCAGCATTTT; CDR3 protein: CASSPSTSQPQHF
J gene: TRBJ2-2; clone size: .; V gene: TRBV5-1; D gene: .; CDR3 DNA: TGCGCCAGCAGCTTGGAGGGGACAACGATCACCGGGGAGCTGTTTTTT; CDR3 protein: CASSLEGTTITGELFF
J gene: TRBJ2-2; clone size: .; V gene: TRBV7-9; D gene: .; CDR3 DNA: TGTGCCAGCAGCTTAGAACTGACCGGGGAGCTGTTTTTT; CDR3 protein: CASSLELTGELFF
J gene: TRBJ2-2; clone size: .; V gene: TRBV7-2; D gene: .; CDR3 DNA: TGTGCCAGCAGCCTCCGACAGAGTACCGGGGAGCTGTTTTTT; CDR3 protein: CASSLRQSTGELFF
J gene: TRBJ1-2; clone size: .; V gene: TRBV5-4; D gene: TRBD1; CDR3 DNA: TGTGCCAGCAGCTTGGACAGGGGGCGGAGTGGCTACACCTTC; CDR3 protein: CASSLDRGRSGYTF
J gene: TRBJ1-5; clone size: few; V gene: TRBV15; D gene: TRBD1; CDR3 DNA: TGTGCCACTCAGGGGGCAGGCAATCAGCCCCAGCATTTT; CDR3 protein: CATQGAGNQPQHF
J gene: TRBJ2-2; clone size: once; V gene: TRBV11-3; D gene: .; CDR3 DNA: TGTGCCAGCAGCTGGGGGGAGACGGGCTCCACCGGGGAGCTGTTTTTT; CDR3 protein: CASSWGETGSTGELFF
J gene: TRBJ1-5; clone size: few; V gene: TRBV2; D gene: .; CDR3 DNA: TGTGCCAGCAGTGCGGGACAGCCCCAGCATTTT; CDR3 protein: CASSAGQPQHF
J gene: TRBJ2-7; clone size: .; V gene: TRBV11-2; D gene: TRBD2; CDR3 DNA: TGTGCCAGCAGCCAGGGACTAGCGGGAGTATACGAGCAGTACTTC; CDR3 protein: CASSQGLAGVYEQYF
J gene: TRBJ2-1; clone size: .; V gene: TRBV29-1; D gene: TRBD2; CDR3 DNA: TGCAGCGTCGGGGGGGTAGCGGGAGTGGAAAAAGTTCCATCCGCGAATGAGCAGTTCTTC; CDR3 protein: CSVGGVAGVEKVPSANEQFF
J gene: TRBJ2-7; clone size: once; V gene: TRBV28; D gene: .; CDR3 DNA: TGTGCCAGCAACACACAGGGCTCCTACCCTTACGAGCAGTACTTC; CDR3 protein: CASNTQGSYPYEQYF
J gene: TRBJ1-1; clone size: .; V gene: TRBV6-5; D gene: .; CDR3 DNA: TGTGCCAGCAGTTACTCGGGTATAGGCGGGACTGAAGCTTTCTTT; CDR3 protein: CASSYSGIGGTEAFF
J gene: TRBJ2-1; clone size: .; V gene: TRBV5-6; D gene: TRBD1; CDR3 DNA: TGTGCCAGCAGCGGAGGACAGGGCCCCTTTTCGGATGAGCAGTTCTTC; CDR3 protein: CASSGGQGPFSDEQFF
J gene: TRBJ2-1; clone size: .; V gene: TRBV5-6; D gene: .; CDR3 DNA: TGTGCCAGCGGGGTAGAGCGGCACAATGAGCAGTTCTTC; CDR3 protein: CASGVERHNEQFF
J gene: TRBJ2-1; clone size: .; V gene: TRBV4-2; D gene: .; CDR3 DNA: TGTGCCAGCAGCCAAGTGGGCCCCGCTAATAATGAGCAGTTCTTC; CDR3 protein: CASSQVGPANNEQFF
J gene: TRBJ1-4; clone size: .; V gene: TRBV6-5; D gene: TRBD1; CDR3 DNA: TGTGCCAGCAGTCTGGACAGGGCGGGGGAAAAACTGTTTTTT; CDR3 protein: CASSLDRAGEKLFF
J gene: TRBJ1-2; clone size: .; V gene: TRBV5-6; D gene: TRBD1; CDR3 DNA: TGTGCCAGCAGCCCACTAGGACAGGGGCTCTACACCTTC; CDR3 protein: CASSPLGQGLYTF
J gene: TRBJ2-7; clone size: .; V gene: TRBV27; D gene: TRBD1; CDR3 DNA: TGTGCCAGCAGAGGGGGGGACAGGGCCTACGAGCAGTACTTC; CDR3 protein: CASRGGDRAYEQYF
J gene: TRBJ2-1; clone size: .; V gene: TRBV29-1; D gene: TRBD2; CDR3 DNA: TGCAGCGTTGGGCGGGAGGGCCTAAATGAGCAGTTCTTC; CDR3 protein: CSVGREGLNEQFF
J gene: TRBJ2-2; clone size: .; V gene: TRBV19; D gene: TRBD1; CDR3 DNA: TGTGCCAGTAGTGTGACAGGGGGAGGCACCGGGGAGCTGTTTTTT; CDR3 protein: CASSVTGGGTGELFF
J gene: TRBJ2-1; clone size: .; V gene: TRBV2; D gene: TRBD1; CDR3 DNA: TGTGCCAGCAAGAGGGACAGAGACAATGAGCAGTTCTTC; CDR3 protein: CASKRDRDNEQFF
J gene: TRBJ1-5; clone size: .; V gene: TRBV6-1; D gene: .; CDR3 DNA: TGTGCCAGCAGTGAGTTAAGGAGCGGTCAGCCCCAGCATTTT; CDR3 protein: CASSELRSGQPQHF
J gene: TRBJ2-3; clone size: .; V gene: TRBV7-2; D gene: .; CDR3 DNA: TGTGCCAGCAGCCCAGCTAGCGCAGTACCTCGGACAGATACGCAGTATTTT; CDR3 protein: CASSPASAVPRTDTQYF
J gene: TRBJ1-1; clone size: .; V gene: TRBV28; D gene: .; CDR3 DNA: TGTGCCAGCAGTTTGTGGGGTCACACGGGAACTGAAGCTTTCTTT; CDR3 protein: CASSLWGHTGTEAFF
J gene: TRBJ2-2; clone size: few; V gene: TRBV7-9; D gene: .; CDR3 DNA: TGTGCCAGCAGCTTAGGACTCACCACCGGGGAGCTGTTTTTT; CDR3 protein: CASSLGLTTGELFF
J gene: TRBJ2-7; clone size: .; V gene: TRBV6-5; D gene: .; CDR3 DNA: TGTGCCAGCAGAATAAGGCGAGGGACTGTCCACGAGCAGTACTTC; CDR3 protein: CASRIRRGTVHEQYF
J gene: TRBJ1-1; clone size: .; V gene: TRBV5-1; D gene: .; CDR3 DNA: TGCGCCAGCAGACAGGACACTGAAGCTTTCTTT; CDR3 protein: CASRQDTEAFF
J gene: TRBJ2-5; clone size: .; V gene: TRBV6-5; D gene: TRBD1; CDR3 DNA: TGTGCCAGCAGTCAATGGACAGGGGGCGGCGAGACCCAGTACTTC; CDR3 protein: CASSQWTGGGETQYF
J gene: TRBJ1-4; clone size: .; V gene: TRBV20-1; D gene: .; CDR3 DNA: TGCAGTGCTAGTTTCGGGAAAAAACTGTTTTTT; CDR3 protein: CSASFGKKLFF
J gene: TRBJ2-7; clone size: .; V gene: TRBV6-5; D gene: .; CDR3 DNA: TGTGCCAGCGGAGACAGTGCTACCTACGAGCAGTACTTC; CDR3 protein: CASGDSATYEQYF
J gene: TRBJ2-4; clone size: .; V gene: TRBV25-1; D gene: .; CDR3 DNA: TGTGCCAGCAGTGAACCAGGGCTCGAGAACATTCAGTACTTC; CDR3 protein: CASSEPGLENIQYF
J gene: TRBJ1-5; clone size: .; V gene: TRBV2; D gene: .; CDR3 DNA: TGTGCCAGCACGCGGGGGAACAATCAGCCCCAGCATTTT; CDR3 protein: CASTRGNNQPQHF
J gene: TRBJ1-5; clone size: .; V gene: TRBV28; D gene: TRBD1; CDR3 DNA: TGTGCCAGCAGTTTAACAGGGGAATATCAGCCCCAGCATTTT; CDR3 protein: CASSLTGEYQPQHF
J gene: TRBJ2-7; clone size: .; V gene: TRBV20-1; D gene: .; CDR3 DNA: TGCAGTGCTAGAGAGTATGAGCAGTACTTC; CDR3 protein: CSAREYEQYF
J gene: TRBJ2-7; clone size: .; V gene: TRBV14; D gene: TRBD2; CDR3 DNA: TGTGCCAGCAGCCAGCTAGCGGGAGGGTTTTACGAGCAGTACTTC; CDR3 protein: CASSQLAGGFYEQYF
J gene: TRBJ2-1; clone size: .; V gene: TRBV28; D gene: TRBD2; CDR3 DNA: TGTGCCAGCAGTTTACGGTCCACTAGCGGGAGATACAATGAGCAGTTCTTC; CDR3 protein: CASSLRSTSGRYNEQFF
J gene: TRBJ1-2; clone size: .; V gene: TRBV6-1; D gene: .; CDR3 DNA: TGTGCCAGCAGCGCGGAGGGGAGGGATGGCTACACCTTC; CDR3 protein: CASSAEGRDGYTF
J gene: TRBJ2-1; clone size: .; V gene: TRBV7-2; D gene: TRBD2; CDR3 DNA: TGTGCCAGCAGCCCGTTCACGGGAGGTGAGCAGTTCTTC; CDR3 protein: CASSPFTGGEQFF
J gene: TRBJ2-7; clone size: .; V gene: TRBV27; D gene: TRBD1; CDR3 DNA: TGTGCCAGCAATCCGGACAGGGGAAGTCCCTACGAGCAGTACTTC; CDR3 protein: CASNPDRGSPYEQYF
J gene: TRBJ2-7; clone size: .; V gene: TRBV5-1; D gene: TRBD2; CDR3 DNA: TGCGCCAGCAGCTTGCCTCCTAGCGGGGAGACCTCCTACGAGCAGTACTTC; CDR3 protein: CASSLPPSGETSYEQYF